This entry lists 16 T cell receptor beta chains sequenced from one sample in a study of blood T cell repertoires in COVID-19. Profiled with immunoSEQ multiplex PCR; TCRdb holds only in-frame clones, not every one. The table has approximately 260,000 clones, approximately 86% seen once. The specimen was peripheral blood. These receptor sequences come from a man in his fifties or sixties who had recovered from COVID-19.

CDR3 nucleotide sequence: TGTGCCAGCAGTGAACCGATCCCCGGCATTCAGTACTTC. It translates to CASSEPIPGIQYF. The rearrangement uses TRBV6-1 and TRBJ2-4; D is unclear. The CDR3 runs 13 residues. Deletions cut 2 bases from V and 9 bases from J, with 11 bases between. The V gene's germline CDR1 is MNHNS and CDR2 SASEGT.

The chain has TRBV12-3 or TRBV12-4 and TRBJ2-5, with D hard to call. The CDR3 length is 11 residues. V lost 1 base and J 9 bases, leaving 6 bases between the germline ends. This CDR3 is CASSLDSSQYF. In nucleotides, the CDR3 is TGTGCCAGCAGTTTAGATTCTTCCCAGTACTTC.

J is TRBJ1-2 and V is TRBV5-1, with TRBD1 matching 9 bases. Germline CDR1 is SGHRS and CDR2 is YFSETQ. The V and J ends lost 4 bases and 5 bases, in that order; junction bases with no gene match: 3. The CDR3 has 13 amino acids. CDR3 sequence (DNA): TGCGCCAGCAGCCGAGACAGGGGGTATGGCTACACCTTC. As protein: CASSRDRGYGYTF.

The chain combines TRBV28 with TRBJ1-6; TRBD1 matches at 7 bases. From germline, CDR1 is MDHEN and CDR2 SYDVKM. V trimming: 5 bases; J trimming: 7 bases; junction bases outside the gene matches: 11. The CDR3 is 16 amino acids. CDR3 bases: TGTGCCAGCAGTCTCACCAAGGGGGCACGGAATTCACCCCTCCACTTT. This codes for CASSLTKGARNSPLHF.

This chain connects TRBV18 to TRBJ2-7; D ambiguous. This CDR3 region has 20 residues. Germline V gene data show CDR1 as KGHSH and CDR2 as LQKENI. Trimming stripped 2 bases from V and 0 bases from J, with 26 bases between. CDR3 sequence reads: CASSPKPLILYHFSSYEQYV. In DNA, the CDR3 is TGTGCCAGCTCACCAAAGCCGCTCATACTTTACCACTTTAGCTCCTACGAGCAGTACGTC.

For the CDR3, the DNA is TGTGCCAGCAGTCGGGGGGACTTCACTCAGACCCGAGATACGCAGTATTTT. The encoded protein is CASSRGDFTQTRDTQYF. The V call is TRBV6-6, the J call TRBJ2-3, with 7 bases fitting TRBD2. This CDR3 is 17 amino acids long. Germline CDR1 MNHNY, CDR2 SVGAGI (reference sequence). After removal of 5 bases from V and 5 bases from J, the junction contained 16 bases not matched to a gene.

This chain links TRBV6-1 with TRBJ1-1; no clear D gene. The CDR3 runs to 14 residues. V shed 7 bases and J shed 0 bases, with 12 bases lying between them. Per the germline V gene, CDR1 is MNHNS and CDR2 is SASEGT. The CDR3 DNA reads TGTGCCAGCACCCCGAGAGCTTTGAACACTGAAGCTTTCTTT. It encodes CASTPRALNTEAFF.

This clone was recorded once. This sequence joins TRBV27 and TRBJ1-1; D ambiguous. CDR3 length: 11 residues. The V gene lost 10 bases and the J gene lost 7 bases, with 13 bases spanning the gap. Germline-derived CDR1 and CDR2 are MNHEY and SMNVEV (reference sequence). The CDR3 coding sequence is TGTGCCACCGCGAACAGTCGTGAAGCTTTCTTT. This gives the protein CATANSREAFF.

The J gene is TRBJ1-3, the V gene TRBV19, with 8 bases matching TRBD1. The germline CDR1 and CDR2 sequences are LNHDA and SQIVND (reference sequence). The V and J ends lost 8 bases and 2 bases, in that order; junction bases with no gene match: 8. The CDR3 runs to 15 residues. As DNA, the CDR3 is TGTGCCAGTGGCCGACAGGGGATCCCTGGAAACACCATATATTTT. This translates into CASGRQGIPGNTIYF.

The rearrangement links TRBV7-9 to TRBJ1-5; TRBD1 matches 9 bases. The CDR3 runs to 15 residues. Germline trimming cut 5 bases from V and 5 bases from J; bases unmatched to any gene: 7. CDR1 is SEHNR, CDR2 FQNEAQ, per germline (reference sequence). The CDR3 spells CASSESGQGHQPQHF. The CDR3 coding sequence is TGTGCCAGCAGCGAGAGCGGACAGGGGCATCAGCCCCAGCATTTT.

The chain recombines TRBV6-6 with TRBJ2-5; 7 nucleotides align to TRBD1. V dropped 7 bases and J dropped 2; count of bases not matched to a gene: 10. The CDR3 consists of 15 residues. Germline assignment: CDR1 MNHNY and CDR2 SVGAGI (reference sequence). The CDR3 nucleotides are TGTGCCAGCACCACCTCCCGCAGGGGGCAAGAGACCCAGTACTTC. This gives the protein CASTTSRRGQETQYF.

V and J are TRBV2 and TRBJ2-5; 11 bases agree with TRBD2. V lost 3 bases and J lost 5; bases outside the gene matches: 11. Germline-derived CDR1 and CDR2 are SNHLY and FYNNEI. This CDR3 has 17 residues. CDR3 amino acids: CASSDPLAGAPGETQYF. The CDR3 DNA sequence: TGTGCCAGCAGTGATCCACTAGCGGGGGCCCCAGGGGAGACCCAGTACTTC.

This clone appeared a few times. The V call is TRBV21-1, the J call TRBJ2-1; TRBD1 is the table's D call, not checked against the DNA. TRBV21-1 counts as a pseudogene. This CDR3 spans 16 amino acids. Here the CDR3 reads CASSKVRDSSYNEQFF. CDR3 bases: TGTGCCAGCAGCAAAGTTAGGGACAGTTCCTACAATGAGCAGTTCTTC.

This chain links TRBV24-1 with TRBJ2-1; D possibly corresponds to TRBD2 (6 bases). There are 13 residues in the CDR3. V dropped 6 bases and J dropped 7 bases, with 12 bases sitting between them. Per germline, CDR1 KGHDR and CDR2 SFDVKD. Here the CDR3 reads CATSWGAGNEQFF. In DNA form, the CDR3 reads TGTGCCACCAGTTGGGGTGCGGGGAATGAGCAGTTCTTC.

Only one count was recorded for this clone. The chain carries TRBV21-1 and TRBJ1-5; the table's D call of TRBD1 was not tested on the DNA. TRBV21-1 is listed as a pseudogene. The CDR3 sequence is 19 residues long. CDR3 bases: TGTGCCAGCAGCAAAGCGCTTTTTAGGACAGGGGAAAGCAATCAGCCCCAGCATTTT. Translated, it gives CASSKALFRTGESNQPQHF.

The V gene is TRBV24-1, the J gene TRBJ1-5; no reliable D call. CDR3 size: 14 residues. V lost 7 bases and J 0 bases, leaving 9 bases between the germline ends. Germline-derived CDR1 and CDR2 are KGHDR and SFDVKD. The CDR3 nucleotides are TGTGCCACCAGCCTGTCGGGTAGCAATCAGCCCCAGCATTTT. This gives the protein CATSLSGSNQPQHF.